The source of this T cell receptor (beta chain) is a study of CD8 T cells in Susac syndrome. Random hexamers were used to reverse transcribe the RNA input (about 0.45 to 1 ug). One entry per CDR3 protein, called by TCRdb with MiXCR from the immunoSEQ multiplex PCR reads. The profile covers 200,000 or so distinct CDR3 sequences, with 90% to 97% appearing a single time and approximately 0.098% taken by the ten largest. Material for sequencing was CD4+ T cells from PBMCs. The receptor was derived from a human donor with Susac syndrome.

CDR3 amino acids: CSVGEGAGQPQHF. As DNA, the CDR3 is TGCAGCGTTGGAGAGGGGGCGGGTCAGCCCCAGCATTTT. The chain recombines TRBV29-1 with TRBJ1-5; TRBD1 aligns across 7 bases. This CDR3 is built from 13 residues. The V segment lost 4 bases and the J segment 6 bases; nucleotides outside the gene matches: 6. Germline V lookup: CDR1 SQVTM, CDR2 ANQGSEA.